This passage covers 13 T cell receptor beta chains from one sample sequenced in a study of CD8+CD57+ T cells in acquired aplastic anemia. Flow cytometry had shown expanded CD8+CD57+ cells in the patients chosen for sequencing. Genomic DNA was employed as the template in profiling TCR beta VDJ and CDR3. In TCRdb, the reads were re-called with MiXCR into one record per CDR3 protein. This sample carries roughly 180,000 distinct CDR3 sequences, 48% of them seen once, and the ten largest clones take around 13%. The sequenced sample consisted of sorted CD4+, CD8+, or CD8+CD57+ T cells (not recorded which) from PBMCs. The origin of the receptors is a human donor with aplastic anemia.

The chain recombines TRBV25-1 with TRBJ1-6; TRBD1 is a possible D gene (5 bases). Germline assignment: CDR1 MGHDK and CDR2 SYGVNS. The CDR3 is made up of 15 amino acids. V dropped 4 bases and J dropped 6 bases, with 13 bases sitting between them. The CDR3 protein is CASSGSGTVNSPLHF. CDR3 nucleotides: TGTGCCAGCAGTGGATCCGGGACGGTTAATTCACCCCTCCACTTT.

The rearrangement uses TRBV11-2 and TRBJ2-1; perhaps TRBD2 as D (6 bases). In germline, CDR1 is SGHAT, CDR2 FQNNGV. The CDR3 is made up of 16 amino acids. Trimming took 0 bases from V and 3 from J, leaving 12 bases between them. The CDR3 bases are TGTGCCAGCAGCTTAGATAGCACTAGCTACTACAATGAGCAGTTCTTC. Translated: CASSLDSTSYYNEQFF.

The V call is TRBV5-1, the J call TRBJ2-3, with 7 bases identical to TRBD2. There are 16 residues in the CDR3. V dropped 0 bases and J dropped 3; count of bases not matched to a gene: 7. CDR1 and CDR2 from the germline V gene are SGHRS and YFSETQ. This CDR3 is CASSLGSGGWTDTQYF. The CDR3 nucleotides read TGCGCCAGCAGCTTGGGGTCGGGAGGATGGACAGATACGCAGTATTTT.

This clonotype has a count of ten or more. The gene calls are TRBV7-8 and TRBJ1-4; D is ambiguous. Trimming removed 4 bases at V and 4 bases at J, with 13 bases between. Looked up from germline, CDR1 is SGHVS and CDR2 is FQNEAQ. CDR3 size: 15 residues. The CDR3: CASSSSRRSNEKLFF. CDR3 nucleotide sequence: TGTGCCAGCAGCTCCTCCCGACGGAGTAATGAAAAACTGTTTTTT.

This clonotype was counted between two and nine times. This chain joins TRBV6-1 and TRBJ1-2; the match to TRBD1 covers 10 bases. Germline V gene sequence: CDR1 MNHNS, CDR2 SASEGT. V lost 6 bases, J lost 7 bases, and 14 bases stayed unmatched. The CDR3 length is 16 residues. CDR3 in amino acids: CASRNRETGGASGYTF. The CDR3 nucleotides read TGTGCCAGCAGAAATAGGGAGACAGGGGGCGCGTCTGGCTACACCTTC.

The chain carries TRBV20-1 and TRBJ1-1; D is ambiguous. The CDR3 sequence is 13 residues long. The V end was cut by 0 bases, the J end by 11 bases, with 16 bases between. Germline V lookup: CDR1 DFQATT, CDR2 SNEGSKA (reference sequence). The CDR3 DNA reads TGCAGTGCTAGAGATCGAGGGAGGATGATGGCTTTCTTT. Its protein product is CSARDRGRMMAFF.

There are a few counts of this clonotype. The chain employs TRBV6-2 or TRBV6-3 and TRBJ1-4, with a tentative D call TRBD1 (6 bases). This CDR3 comprises 16 residues. Trimming took 6 bases from V and 0 from J, leaving 14 bases between them. Germline V gene data show CDR1 as MNHEY and CDR2 as SVGEGT. The CDR3 DNA reads as TGTGCCAGCAGCCGCCGACAGGCACCAACTAATGAAAAACTGTTTTTT. It specifies CASSRRQAPTNEKLFF.

CDR3 in DNA: TGTGCCATCAGTCCCGAAGGGGGGGGCGGCTACACCTTC. It encodes CAISPEGGGGYTF. The chain carries TRBV10-3 and TRBJ1-2, with D perhaps TRBD1 (6 bases). Per germline, CDR1 ENHRY and CDR2 SYGVKD. This CDR3 comprises 13 residues. The germline V and J ends were trimmed by 5 bases and 8 bases, with 15 bases remaining between them.

Worth noting for this clonotype: At one of its ends the junction is not consistent with the germline gene, which may arise from a read error. The chain employs TRBV25-1 and TRBJ2-1; no firm D call. The CDR3 consists of 15 residues. Looked up from germline, CDR1 is MGHDK and CDR2 is SYGVNS. The CDR3 protein is CASSAAGSSYNEQFF. In DNA form, the CDR3 reads TGCGCCAGCAGTGCAGCAGGAAGCTCCTACAATGAGCAGTTCTTC. The whole variable domain, filled in from reference TRBV25-1 and TRBJ2-1, reads EADIYQTPRYLVIGTGKKITLECSQTMGHDKMYWYQQDPGMELHLIHYSYGVNSTEKGDLSSESTVSRIRTEHFPLTLESARPSHTSQYLCASSAAGSSYNEQFFGPGTRLTVL.

This clonotype is a singleton in its sample. One end of the junction does not line up with germline, which may come from a read error. V gene TRBV29-1 combines with J gene TRBJ1-1; 7 bases map to TRBD1. The CDR3 contains 12 residues. Germline V gene data show CDR1 as SQVTM and CDR2 as ANQGSEA. CDR3 coding DNA: TGCAGCGTCGGGACAGACAACACTGGAGCTTTCTTT. Translation gives CSVGTDNTGAFF.

In its sample, this clonotype was seen many times. The chain combines TRBV6-4 with TRBJ1-2, with a possible D match to TRBD1 (5 bases). The germline V and J ends were trimmed by 7 bases and 8 bases, with 11 bases remaining between them. The CDR3 contains 11 residues. Germline CDR1 and CDR2: MRHNA and SNTAGT. The CDR3 protein is CASTGYWGYTF. Here the CDR3 DNA reads TGTGCCAGCACAGGGTATTGGGGCTACACCTTC.

This sequence joins TRBV7-3 and TRBJ2-3; 12 nucleotides align to TRBD2. The germline gives CDR1 SGHTA, CDR2 FQGTGA. The CDR3 covers 18 residues. Trimming cost V 1 base and J 3 bases; bases outside gene matches: 8. The CDR3 DNA reads TGTGCCAGCAGCTTAAAATCTAGCGGGGGGGCCGTAACAGATACGCAGTATTTT. It encodes CASSLKSSGGAVTDTQYF.

The gene calls are TRBV24-1 and TRBJ2-5; 7 nucleotides line up with TRBD2. The CDR3 runs to 13 residues. Germline V lookup: CDR1 KGHDR, CDR2 SFDVKD. V was pared by 10 bases and J by 5 bases, with 9 bases of the junction left unmatched. In DNA form, the CDR3 reads TGTGCCACGGGGGAGGGACCGGTCGAGACCCAGTACTTC. Its translation is CATGEGPVETQYF.